This TCR beta chain was retrieved from a study of human versus mouse CDR3 diversity and MHC coevolution. Turning to the study itself: Reported immunoSEQ sensitivity was one in 200,000 T cells, with reduced amplification bias.

Per the germline V gene, CDR1 is MNHEY and CDR2 is SMNVEV (reference sequence). This CDR3 region has 13 residues. The junction had 6 bases not matched to a gene; V was cut back by 5 bases and J by 10 bases. Using immunoSEQ multiplex PCR, the repertoire was profiled, and TCRdb retains in-frame clones only, with some absent. Of about 77,000 clones detected, around 93% appear once; the ten largest clones hold around 0.15%. The receptor was derived from a person between 25 and 70 years old in good health. The chain couples TRBV27 to TRBJ2-3; 10 bases map to TRBD2. Sequencing was performed on naive CD4+ T cells from blood. Subset defined: CD45RO-negative CD62L-positive naive CD4 T cells. CDR3 region: CASSRTSGVAQYF. The CDR3 nucleotides read TGTGCCAGCAGTCGGACTAGCGGCGTGGCGCAGTATTTT.